A selection of T cell receptor beta chains follows, all from one sample in a study of control samples from healthy donors and cancer patients. Sequenced by immunoSEQ multiplex PCR; TCRdb stores in-frame clones only, minus some. The sample has some 95,000 clones, around 90% seen once. The specimen sequenced was blood. The origin of the receptors is a human donor in good health. The donor label of this sample is uncertain. CDR3s leave out the opening cysteine and the closing phenylalanine or tryptophan. Where a row states a size, it is once, few, many or the class of an expanded clone; other rows omit it.

j_gene,abundance,v_gene,CDR3aa
TRBJ2-5,-,TRBV4-1,ASSHRTGGRETQY
TRBJ1-2,-,TRBV12-3/TRBV12-4,ASSLSGYDGYT
TRBJ1-1,-,TRBV3-1/TRBV3-2,ASSHDTDREYTEAF
TRBJ2-3,once,TRBV2,ASSAQDTQY
TRBJ2-7,once,TRBV21-1,ASSTGHTSYEQY
TRBJ1-1,-,TRBV3-1/TRBV3-2,ASSHPGTGIEAF
TRBJ2-3,-,TRBV19,ASTMDPGTDTQY
TRBJ1-2,-,TRBV5-6,ASSPDRDDYGYT
TRBJ1-2,-,TRBV5-6,ASSLVGTGDRGYT
TRBJ2-5,-,TRBV12-3/TRBV12-4,ASSHRDQETQY
TRBJ1-4,-,TRBV19,ASSRDRDREKLF
TRBJ2-1,-,TRBV4-1,ASTFSGVQTNNEQF
TRBJ1-1,-,TRBV29-1,SVFGQRNTEAF
TRBJ1-6,-,TRBV3-1/TRBV3-2,ASSQTPSTTYSPLH
TRBJ2-1,-,TRBV7-2,ASSLGPSGPYNEQF
TRBJ2-7,-,TRBV10-1,ASSEGTGRYEQY
TRBJ1-1,-,TRBV12-3/TRBV12-4,ASSLGWGTEAF
TRBJ1-5,-,TRBV27,ASSPSNQPQH
TRBJ1-3,few,TRBV5-1,ASSLDLGSGASGNTIY
TRBJ2-2,-,TRBV27,ASSLFRGGTGELF
TRBJ2-7,-,TRBV18,ASSRSPGPYEQY
TRBJ1-1,once,TRBV2,ASSDGQGRYTEAF
TRBJ2-1,-,TRBV29-1,SAATFRGANEQF
TRBJ1-6,-,TRBV7-2,ASSTSPDSPLH
TRBJ1-1,-,TRBV14,ASSQTPRRDVEAF
TRBJ2-2,-,TRBV24-1,ATSDLGSTNTGELF
TRBJ2-2,-,TRBV5-1,ARSGGTGGAGELF
TRBJ2-3,-,TRBV7-9,ASRGARGDTQY
TRBJ2-5,-,TRBV6-5,ASSYSEAGQETQY
TRBJ1-4,-,TRBV29-1,SVRSPNEKLF
TRBJ2-2,-,TRBV3-1/TRBV3-2,ASSQYREYTGELF
TRBJ2-1,-,TRBV11-3,ASSLEQAQGNEQF
TRBJ2-3,-,TRBV6-2/TRBV6-3,ASSYSGLGKDTQY
TRBJ1-6,-,TRBV5-6,ASSHQTGYSPLH
TRBJ2-3,-,TRBV11-2,ASSLPAGTSGGYTDTQY
TRBJ2-1,-,TRBV24-1,ATSEMTGGDYNEQF
TRBJ2-2,few,TRBV14,ASSLQGGALTGELF
TRBJ1-4,once,TRBV12-3/TRBV12-4,ASLWGVGEKLF
TRBJ1-5,-,TRBV7-8,ASSSSSWVQNMHQPQH
TRBJ2-1,-,TRBV5-1,ASSLEFRSTDLSYNEQF
TRBJ2-3,once,TRBV10-1,ASSPGLAATSTDTQY
TRBJ2-6,-,TRBV19,ASSFPRLSSGANVLT
TRBJ1-6,once,TRBV3-1/TRBV3-2,ASSPFARVSYNSPLH
TRBJ1-1,-,TRBV4-2,ASSQVDRDSTEAF
TRBJ2-5,-,TRBV28,ASSLSGRGVKETQY
TRBJ2-5,-,TRBV4-1,ASSLRLAGVQETQY
TRBJ1-5,-,TRBV12-3/TRBV12-4,ASSTSMTPQH
TRBJ1-5,-,TRBV2,ASSKRAESSYQPQH
TRBJ1-2,-,TRBV2,ASSPRGAHGYT
TRBJ1-6,-,TRBV5-6,ASSLGYDNSPLH
TRBJ2-3,-,TRBV9,ASSVGDSRTDTQY
TRBJ1-2,-,TRBV19,ASKTGGQANYGYT